This T cell receptor beta chain derives from a study of beta chain features in type 1 diabetes. Study results and caveats: Whether HLA type influences TCRB rearrangement remained unresolved here. Equally in patients and controls, PCR might preferentially amplify shorter templates. Shorter TCRB CDR3s, moderately but significantly so, were found in Type 1 diabetes patients in all four CD4+ subsets.

With respect to this clone: The antigen is not known.

Expressed TCRB transcripts were sequenced, since all the RNA that had been isolated was reverse transcribed. Naive, central memory and regulatory T cell samples averaged around 3.9 million immunoSEQ reads each. Some clones are missing from TCRdb's copy, which holds only in-frame ones; the method was immunoSEQ multiplex PCR. The data hold about 210,000 clones, with approximately 10% observed a single time. The CDR3 is 14 residues long. The ends were cut back, 3 bases at V and 5 bases at J, with 14 bases in the middle. Germline V lookup: CDR1 SGHNT, CDR2 YYREEE (reference sequence). The sequenced sample was central memory CD4+ T cells from blood. The sequence came from a man aged 18-30 years in good health. This rearrangement joins TRBV5-4 to TRBJ2-5, with a weak D call TRBD2 (6 bases). CDR3 amino acids: CASSSTGVGETQYF. CDR3 sequence (DNA): TGTGCCAGCAGCTCGACGGGAGTTGGGGAGACCCAGTACTTC. Full variable domain (rest looked up from reference TRBV5-4 and TRBJ2-5): ETGVTQSPTHLIKTRGQQVTLRCSSQSGHNTVSWYQQALGQGPQFIFQYYREEENGRGNFPPRFSGLQFPNYSSELNVNALELDDSALYLCASSSTGVGETQYFGPGTRLLVL.